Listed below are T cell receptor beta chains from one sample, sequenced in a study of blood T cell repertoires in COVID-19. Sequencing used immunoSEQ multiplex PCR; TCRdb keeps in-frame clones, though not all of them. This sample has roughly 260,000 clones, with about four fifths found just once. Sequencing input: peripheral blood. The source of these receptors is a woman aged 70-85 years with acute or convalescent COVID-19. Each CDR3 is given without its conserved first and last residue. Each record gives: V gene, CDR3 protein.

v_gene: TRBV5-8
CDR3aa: ASSLELNQPQH

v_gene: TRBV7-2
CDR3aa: ASSLRTGDPY

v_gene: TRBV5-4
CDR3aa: ASSSLQGFAYEQY

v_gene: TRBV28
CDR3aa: ASTPGGADTGELF

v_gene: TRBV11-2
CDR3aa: ASSLVAGEAF

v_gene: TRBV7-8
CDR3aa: ASSLGGEQPQH

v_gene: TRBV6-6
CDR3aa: ASSLAGINYEQY

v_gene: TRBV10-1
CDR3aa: ASRGNYGGGRETQY

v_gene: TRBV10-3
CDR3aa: AISDFGGRGNGYT

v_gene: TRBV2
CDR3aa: ASIPGGTGNTIY

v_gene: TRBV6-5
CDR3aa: ASTHLDRQNGYT

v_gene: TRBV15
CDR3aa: ATSRADRINSPLH

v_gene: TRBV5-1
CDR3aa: ASSSPGGETQY

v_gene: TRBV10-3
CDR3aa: AISADRGNTGELF

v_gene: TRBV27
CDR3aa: ASSTRDRPFSYEQY

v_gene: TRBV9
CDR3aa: ASSPRTGVLSGNTIY

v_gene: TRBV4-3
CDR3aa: ASSQGTGGLPQH

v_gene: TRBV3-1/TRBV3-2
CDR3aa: ASSVLDRGPEAF

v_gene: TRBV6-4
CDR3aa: ASSPQGGPGELF

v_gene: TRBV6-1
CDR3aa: ASSEVSVGSSGGYT

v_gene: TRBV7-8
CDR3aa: ASSPESGFAQH

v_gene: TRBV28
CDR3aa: ASSRAGGFNEQY